This T cell receptor (beta chain) was recorded in a study of T cells after yellow fever vaccination. Findings and limits, study-wide: Clones that expanded after primary vaccination mostly reappeared after the booster (around 96% CD4, approximately 85% CD8).

Of note for this clonotype: Its matching antigen is unknown.

Trimming stripped 0 bases from V and 4 bases from J, with 12 bases between. The germline V gene has CDR1 SGHTA and CDR2 FQGTGA. The CDR3 runs to 15 residues. TCRdb re-called the 5' RACE reads with MiXCR, one entry per CDR3 protein. The table has 250,000 to 300,000 distinct CDR3 sequences, around 4.9% seen once. The specimen was CD4+ T cells sorted from PBMCs, collected on the day of the yellow fever booster vaccination. The sequence was obtained from a man aged 18 to 30 who received the YFV17D yellow fever vaccine. This chain uses TRBV7-3 with TRBJ1-1; perhaps TRBD1 as D (6 bases). CDR3 region: CASSLTYGGGTEAFF. In nucleotides, the CDR3 is TGTGCCAGCAGCTTAACGTATGGAGGGGGCACTGAAGCTTTCTTT.